This T cell receptor (beta chain) was observed in a study of blood T cell repertoires in COVID-19. Study information: PBMCs, B-cell-depleted T cells, or T cells were the source of the cDNA or gDNA that made up the material.

Measured with immunoSEQ multiplex PCR; TCRdb has only the in-frame clones, and not every one. The data contain around 40,000 clones, 65% to 90% of them seen just once; the ten biggest clones take up approximately 9.9%. The specimen sequenced was peripheral blood. This sequence originates from a human donor in a cohort sampled during active COVID-19.

DNA for the CDR3: TGTGCCTGGAGTCTGGGTAGCTCCTTACATTTT. This codes for CAWSLGSSLHF. The rearrangement uses TRBV30 and TRBJ1-5, with D uncertain. Germline assignment: CDR1 GTSNPN and CDR2 SVGIG (reference sequence). The CDR3 sequence is 11 residues long. V was pared by 2 bases and J by 16 bases, with 15 bases between.